The 3 T cell receptor beta chains below all came from one sample that was sequenced in a study of blood T cell repertoires in COVID-19. TCRdb keeps only in-frame clones here, not all; method: immunoSEQ multiplex PCR. Here the sample spans 150,000 to 200,000 clones, roughly four fifths being singletons. Material for sequencing was peripheral blood. Every receptor here comes from a human donor in a cohort sampled during active COVID-19.

The V and J genes are TRBV10-3 and TRBJ1-1, with 11 bases that match TRBD1. This CDR3 region has 14 residues. Germline assignment: CDR1 ENHRY and CDR2 SYGVKD. The ends lost 6 bases at V and 4 bases at J; junction bases unmatched: 4. In DNA, the CDR3 is TGTGCCATCAGACCCGGGACAGGGGGCACTGAAGCTTTCTTT. Residues: CAIRPGTGGTEAFF.

The V call is TRBV7-2, the J call TRBJ1-6; D ambiguous. Looked up from germline, CDR1 is SGHTA and CDR2 is FQGNSA. The CDR3 consists of 14 residues. V was clipped by 2 bases and J by 6 bases, with 8 bases between them. CDR3 residues: CASSLLGANSPLHF. The CDR3 DNA reads TGTGCCAGCAGCTTACTGGGCGCTAATTCACCCCTCCACTTT. Combining the CDR3 with reference TRBV7-2 and TRBJ1-6 gives the whole variable domain GAGVSQSPSNKVTEKGKDVELRCDPISGHTALYWYRQSLGQGLEFLIYFQGNSAPDKSGLPSDRFSAERTGGSVSTLTIQRTQQEDSAVYLCASSLLGANSPLHFGNGTRLTVT.

This clone was detected many times. J is TRBJ1-6 and V is TRBV28; D remains ambiguous. This CDR3 region has 13 residues. Trimming pared 1 base from V and 8 bases from J, leaving 6 bases between. The V gene's germline CDR1 is MDHEN and CDR2 SYDVKM. As DNA, the CDR3 is TGTGCCAGCAGTTTATTGAGGGATTCACCCCTCCACTTT. It specifies CASSLLRDSPLHF.